The 14 T cell receptor beta chains below come from one sample, sequenced in a study of Ad26.COV2.S vaccination and SARS-CoV-2 variants. Produced via immunoSEQ multiplex PCR; TCRdb's table is partial and in-frame only. Of some 460,000 clones in the sample, approximately 90% are singletons; the top ten hold around 1.8%. Indicated treatment: 19 received Ad26.COV2.S at low or high dose, single or two shots; 5 received placebo; per-sample allocation not given. All samples were drawn on day 63, counting from the first vaccine or placebo injection. This sample comprised peripheral blood, obtained in a trial of Ad26.COV2.S vaccine versus placebo. These receptors originate from a person between 18 and 65 years old who received the Ad26.COV2.S COVID-19 vaccine or a placebo.

This chain uses TRBV3-1 (or the pseudogene TRBV3-2) with TRBJ2-3; TRBD2 might be the D (6 bases). CDR3 length: 15 amino acids. The germline V gene has CDR1 LGHDT and CDR2 YNNKEL (reference sequence). V was pared by 0 bases and J by 3 bases, with 10 bases between. CDR3 sequence (DNA): TGTGCCAGCAGCCAAGATCCCCGGGAGACAGATACGCAGTATTTT. This sequence encodes CASSQDPRETDTQYF.

The V gene is TRBV11-3, the J gene TRBJ2-7, with D uncertain. Trimming left V 1 base short and J 2 bases short, with 12 bases between. The CDR3 is 15 amino acids. CDR1 and CDR2 from the germline V gene are SGHNT and YENEEA. Written as DNA, the CDR3 is TGTGCCAGCAGCTTAGGCGTCGGCAGAACCTACGAGCAGTACTTC. It translates to CASSLGVGRTYEQYF.

The chain is built from TRBV7-9 and TRBJ1-4, with 8 bases that match TRBD1. CDR1 and CDR2 (germline): SEHNR, FQNEAQ (reference sequence). Trimming removed 5 bases from V and 8 bases from J; junction bases left unmatched: 10. This CDR3 region has 15 residues. CDR3 loop: CASSKTGQVKEKLFF. DNA for the CDR3: TGTGCCAGCAGCAAAACGGGACAGGTAAAGGAAAAACTGTTTTTT. Variable domain in full (rest from reference TRBV7-9 and TRBJ1-4): DTGVSQNPRHKITKRGQNVTFRCDPISEHNRLYWYRQTLGQGPEFLTYFQNEAQLEKSRLLSDRFSAERPKGSFSTLEIQRTEQGDSAMYLCASSKTGQVKEKLFFGSGTQLSVL.

The rearrangement joins TRBV29-1 to TRBJ2-2; a possible D gene is TRBD1 (6 bases). The CDR3 loop spans 13 amino acids. Germline V gene lookup returns CDR1 SQVTM and CDR2 ANQGSEA. V was cut by 4 bases and J by 6 bases, with 12 bases left in between. This CDR3 is CSVVRQGSGELFF. The CDR3 nucleotides are TGCAGCGTTGTGCGGCAGGGGTCCGGGGAGCTGTTTTTT.

This chain joins TRBV28 and TRBJ1-1, with TRBD1 matching 7 bases. This CDR3 is 14 amino acids long. V was clipped by 5 bases and J by 7 bases; unmatched bases: 10. Looked up from germline, CDR1 is MDHEN and CDR2 is SYDVKM. The CDR3 DNA reads TGTGCCAGCAGTGGACCCACAGGGGAATTTGAAGCTTTCTTT. Its protein is CASSGPTGEFEAFF.

This rearrangement joins TRBV19 to TRBJ1-6; D is uncertain. V lost 1 base, J lost 13 bases, and 14 bases lay in between. Per the germline V gene, CDR1 is LNHDA and CDR2 is SQIVND (reference sequence). This CDR3 spans 14 amino acids. CDR3 bases: TGTGCCAGTAGTATAGTAAGGACGGCTTCGCCCCTCCACTTT. Protein sequence: CASSIVRTASPLHF. Drawing the rest from reference TRBV19 and TRBJ1-6, the complete variable domain is DGGITQSPKYLFRKEGQNVTLSCEQNLNHDAMYWYRQDPGQGLRLIYYSQIVNDFQKGDIAEGYSVSREKKESFPLTVTSAQKNPTAFYLCASSIVRTASPLHFGNGTRLTVT.

This clone came up a few times. The genes are TRBV11-3 and TRBJ2-7, with D possibly TRBD2 on 6 matching bases. In germline, CDR1 is SGHNT, CDR2 YENEEA. The CDR3 runs 10 residues. V was clipped by 5 bases and J by 11 bases, with 10 bases between them. In DNA, the CDR3 is TGTGCCAGCAGCCGCCAGCGGGAGTACTTC. This gives the protein CASSRQREYF.

This clone was counted a single time. The chain uses TRBV5-5 and TRBJ2-6; TRBD1 agrees at 12 bases. Germline V lookup: CDR1 SGHKS, CDR2 YYEKEE (reference sequence). J gave up 2 bases and V 4 bases, and 7 bases lay outside the gene matches. The CDR3 length is 18 residues. The DNA for the CDR3 is TGTGCCAGCAGCATACCGGGACAGGGGGCACCTGGGGCCAACGTCCTGACTTTC. Translated, it gives CASSIPGQGAPGANVLTF.

The chain joins TRBV3-1 (or the pseudogene TRBV3-2) to TRBJ2-3; 15 bases are a match to TRBD2. J lost 5 bases, V lost 6 bases, and 0 bases had no gene match. The CDR3 has 14 amino acids. The germline V gene encodes CDR1 LGHDT and CDR2 YNNKEL (reference sequence). The CDR3 DNA is TGTGCCAGCAGGGGACTAGCGGGAGGAGATACGCAGTATTTT. Translated, it gives CASRGLAGGDTQYF.

The V gene is TRBV5-1, the J gene TRBJ2-7; 7 bases line up with TRBD2. The CDR3 runs to 15 residues. In germline, CDR1 is SGHRS, CDR2 YFSETQ. The V gene end was trimmed by 1 base and the J gene end by 4 bases; junction bases not matched to a gene: 8. CDR3: CASSLIPGLPYEQYF. The CDR3 DNA reads as TGCGCCAGCAGCTTGATTCCGGGACTACCATACGAGCAGTACTTC.

V usage is TRBV28 and J usage is TRBJ1-5, with D hard to call. Germline V gene lookup returns CDR1 MDHEN and CDR2 SYDVKM. CDR3 length equals 14 residues. V lost 3 bases to trimming and J lost 0 bases, with 6 bases between them. This CDR3 reads CASSFFDSNQPQHF. The CDR3 DNA reads as TGTGCCAGCAGTTTTTTCGATAGCAATCAGCCCCAGCATTTT.

The chain combines TRBV18 with TRBJ2-5; 8 bases line up with TRBD1. The ends lost 2 bases at V and 7 bases at J; junction bases unmatched: 9. Looked up from germline, CDR1 is KGHSH and CDR2 is LQKENI. The CDR3 has 15 amino acids. The CDR3 nucleotides are TGTGCCAGCTCACCATTAAAGGGACAGGTTGGGACCCAGTACTTC. The encoded protein is CASSPLKGQVGTQYF.

The chain uses TRBV30 and TRBJ1-6; D is ambiguous. V lost 4 bases, J lost 6 bases, and 7 bases lay in between. Germline assignment: CDR1 GTSNPN and CDR2 SVGIG (reference sequence). The CDR3 has 12 amino acids. The CDR3 sequence: CAWTASNSPLHF. The CDR3 DNA sequence: TGTGCCTGGACCGCCTCTAATTCACCCCTCCACTTT.

The rearrangement joins TRBV12-3 or TRBV12-4 to TRBJ2-2; D is ambiguous. The CDR3 consists of 12 residues. V dropped 5 bases and J dropped 2 bases, with 3 bases sitting between them. In DNA, the CDR3 is TGTGCCAGCAGTCCAAACACCGGGGAGCTGTTTTTT. Translating it yields CASSPNTGELFF.